These T cell receptor beta chains were read from a single sample in a study of T cells expressing NK-cell markers. TCRdb processed the 5' RACE reads again and assigns one entry to each CDR3 protein, with no DNA. The record lists about 180,000 distinct CDR3 sequences, of which the ten most abundant hold 20%. The source material was blood T cells: a sorted CD56 or NKG2C T cell subset, CD4+ or CD8+ T cells, or bulk PBMC T cells (not recorded which). The receptors here all came from a man aged 18 to 69 in good health. CDR3s include the opening cysteine and the closing phenylalanine or tryptophan.

j_call v_call cdr3_aa
TRBJ1-6 TRBV12-3/TRBV12-4 CASRASGQSNSPLHF
TRBJ2-7 TRBV10-3 CAISESGYEQYF
TRBJ1-1 TRBV20-1 CSARDLGTDTEAFF
TRBJ1-2 TRBV2 CASSDWSAGTPGYGYTF
TRBJ2-7 TRBV29-1 CSVELGYSGNSYEQYF
TRBJ2-7 TRBV20-1 CSAREPVSYEQYF
TRBJ2-1 TRBV2 CASSRRGIYSYNEQFF
TRBJ1-2 TRBV7-9 CASQTVGQGNYGYTF
TRBJ2-3 TRBV7-3 CASSLIGWTGGEDTQYF
TRBJ2-7 TRBV6-1 CASGGQGVYEQYF
TRBJ2-3 TRBV29-1 CSVERPATSGGWTDTQYF
TRBJ2-5 TRBV11-3 CASSPPGPEQETQYF